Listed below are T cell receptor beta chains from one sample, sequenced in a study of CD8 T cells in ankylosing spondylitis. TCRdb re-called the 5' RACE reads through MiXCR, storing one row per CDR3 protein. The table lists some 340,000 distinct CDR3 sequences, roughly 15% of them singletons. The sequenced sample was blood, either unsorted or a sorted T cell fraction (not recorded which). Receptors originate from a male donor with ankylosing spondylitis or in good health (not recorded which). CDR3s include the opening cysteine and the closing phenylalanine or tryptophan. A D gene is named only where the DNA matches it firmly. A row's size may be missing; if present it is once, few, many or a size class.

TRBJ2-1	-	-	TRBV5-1	TGCGCCAGCAGCTTGGAATTTGAGCAGTTCTTC	CASSLEFEQFF
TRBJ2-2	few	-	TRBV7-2	TGTGCCAGCAGCTTAGGCCGTCGTGGGACCGGGGAGCTGTTTTTT	CASSLGRRGTGELFF
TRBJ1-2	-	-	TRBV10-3	TGTGCCATCAGTGAGTCGAGGGGTCGGAGCTACACCTTC	CAISESRGRSYTF
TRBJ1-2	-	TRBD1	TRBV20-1	TGCAGTGCTAGCTCGGGACAGCCGGGCTATGGCTACACCTTC	CSASSGQPGYGYTF
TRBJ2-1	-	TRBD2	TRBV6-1	TGTGCCAGCACTAGCGGCGGAGTTAATGAGCAGTTCTTC	CASTSGGVNEQFF
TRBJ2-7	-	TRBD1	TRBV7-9	TGTGCCAGCAGCTCACGGGACAGACACCCTGGAGAGCAGTACTTC	CASSSRDRHPGEQYF
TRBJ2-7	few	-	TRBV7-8	TGTGCCAGCAGCTTAGGAGACGGAGGGCGCGAGCAGTACTTC	CASSLGDGGREQYF
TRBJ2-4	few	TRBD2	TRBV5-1	TGCGCCAGCAGCCCTGGGACTAGCGGGATCGTAAACATTCAGTACTTC	CASSPGTSGIVNIQYF
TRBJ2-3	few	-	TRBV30	TGTGCCTGGAGTTCGGTAGATACGCAGTATTTT	CAWSSVDTQYF
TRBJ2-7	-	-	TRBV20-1	TGCAGTGCTAAATTTGGCTCCTACGAGCAGTACTTC	CSAKFGSYEQYF
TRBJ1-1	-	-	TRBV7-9	TGTGCCAGCAGCTTTTTCGCCGAATGGGGCACTGAAGCTTTCTTT	CASSFFAEWGTEAFF
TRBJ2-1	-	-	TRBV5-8	TGTGCCAGCAGCTTGGGCGCCTTCTCCTACAATGAGCAGTTCTTC	CASSLGAFSYNEQFF
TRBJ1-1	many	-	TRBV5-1	TGCGCCAGCAGCTTCGGGGGGGCACGAGGCACTGAAGCTTTCTTT	CASSFGGARGTEAFF
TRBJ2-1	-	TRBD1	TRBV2	TGTGCCAGCATCCGGTGGGACAGGGGCTACAATGAGCAGTTCTTC	CASIRWDRGYNEQFF
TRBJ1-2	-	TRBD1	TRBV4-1	TGCGCCAGCAGCCAACAGAGGACAGGGCCTAACTATGGCTACACCTTC	CASSQQRTGPNYGYTF
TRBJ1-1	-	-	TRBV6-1	TGTGCCACCAACAGGGTGCGTGGCACTGAAGCTTTCTTT	CATNRVRGTEAFF
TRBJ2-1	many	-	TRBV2	TGTGCCAGCAGCGACTACAATGAGCAGTTCTTC	CASSDYNEQFF
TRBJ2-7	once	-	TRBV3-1	TGTGCCAGCAGCCAAGAGGGGTTGGACCACGAGCAGTACTTC	CASSQEGLDHEQYF
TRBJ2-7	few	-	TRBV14	TGTGCCAAGACAGGACCAAGGACCTACGAGCAGTACTTC	CAKTGPRTYEQYF
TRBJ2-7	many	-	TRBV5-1	TGCGCCAGCAGCTTGGAATACGAGCAGTACTTC	CASSLEYEQYF
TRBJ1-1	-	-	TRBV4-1	TGCGCCAGCAGCCAAGATGTCAGGGGCAATGAAGCTTTCTTT	CASSQDVRGNEAFF
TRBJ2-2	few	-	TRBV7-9	TGTGCCAGCAGCTTAGGCTTGGGGGCCGGCACCGGGGAGCTGTTTTTT	CASSLGLGAGTGELFF
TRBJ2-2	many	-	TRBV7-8	TGTGCCAGCAGCTTGAGCGGGACAGCTACCGGGGAGCTGTTTTTT	CASSLSGTATGELFF
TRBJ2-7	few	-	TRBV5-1	TGCGCCAGCAGCTTGGAGAAGGGCTCCTACGAGCAGTACTTC	CASSLEKGSYEQYF
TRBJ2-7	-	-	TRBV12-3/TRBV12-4	TGTGCCAGCAAGGGGGTAGGGTACGAGCAGTACTTC	CASKGVGYEQYF
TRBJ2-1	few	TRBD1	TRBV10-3	TGTGCCATCAGAGACAATACAGGGGGCGCCTACAATGAGCAGTTCTTC	CAIRDNTGGAYNEQFF
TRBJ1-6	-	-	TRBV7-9	TGTGCCAGCAGCTTCGACGGAACCTTAGGAGCTTCACCCCTCCACTTT	CASSFDGTLGASPLHF
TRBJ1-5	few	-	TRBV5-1	TGCGCCAGCAGCTTGGAGCCAGGAGGCAATCAGCCCCAGCATTTT	CASSLEPGGNQPQHF
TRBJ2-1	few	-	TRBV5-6	TGTGCCAGCAGCTCCTACTACAATGAGCAGTTCTTC	CASSSYYNEQFF
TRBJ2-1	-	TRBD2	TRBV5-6	TGTGCCAGCAGGGGGGGGTCCGGCAGCTACAATGAGCAGTTCTTC	CASRGGSGSYNEQFF
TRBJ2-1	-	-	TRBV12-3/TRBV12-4	TGTGCCAGCAGTTTAGCGGTTATAGCAAATTACAATGAGCAGTTCTTC	CASSLAVIANYNEQFF
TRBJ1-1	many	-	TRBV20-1	TGCAGTGCTACTAGGGGACTGGGGGGGACTGAAGCTTTCTTT	CSATRGLGGTEAFF